What follows are 21 T cell receptor beta chains derived from one specimen sequenced in a study of blood T cells in healthy people across ages. A second PCR, run for roughly 7 to 11 cycles, used a sample-barcoded 5' primer plus a J-beta primer mix. Each CDR3 protein is one row after TCRdb ran MiXCR on the 5' RACE reads. Of 710,000 or so distinct CDR3 sequences listed, approximately 29% were seen once; the top ten hold roughly 14%. The sequencing sample was made of blood. All receptors derive from a woman older than 75 in good health.

This clonotype was seen just once. This may stem from a read error, because a much larger clone lies one nucleotide away. The chain is built from TRBV6-5 and TRBJ2-5; 11 bases line up with TRBD2. The CDR3 sequence is 19 residues long. J lost 11 bases, V lost 2 bases, and 22 bases had no gene match. Germline CDR1 is MNHEY and CDR2 is SVGAGI. The CDR3 loop reads CASSYVPGLAAIHGNEQYF. The CDR3 region has the DNA TGTGCCAGCAGTTACGTCCCGGGACTAGCGGCAATACATGGCAATGAGCAGTACTTC.

Here the CDR3 DNA reads TGTGCCAGCAGCATTAGGATGAGCAATCAGCCCCAGCATTTT. Its translation is CASSIRMSNQPQHF. The J gene is TRBJ1-5, the V gene TRBV13; D unresolved. The CDR3 sequence is 14 residues long. V gave up 5 bases and J gave up 1 base, with 9 bases separating them. The germline CDR1 and CDR2 sequences are PRHDT and FYEKMQ (reference sequence).

This clonotype was counted many times. The gene calls are TRBV6-2 or TRBV6-3 and TRBJ2-3, with 9 bases lining up with TRBD1. The CDR3 runs 17 residues. CDR1 and CDR2 (germline): MNHEY, SVGEGT. The V gene end was trimmed by 4 bases and the J gene end by 2 bases; junction bases not matched to a gene: 10. DNA for the CDR3: TGTGCCAGCAGTTCCCCCGGACAGGGGACGCTCACAGATACGCAGTATTTT. It yields the protein CASSSPGQGTLTDTQYF.

This clonotype appeared many times. The V gene is TRBV12-3 or TRBV12-4, the J gene TRBJ2-3, with a possible D match to TRBD2 (6 bases). V dropped 6 bases and J dropped 2 bases, with 15 bases sitting between them. CDR3 length: 15 amino acids. CDR3 DNA sequence: TGTGCCAGCAGACCCCCCGGGGGACCCACAGATACGCAGTATTTT. Translating it yields CASRPPGGPTDTQYF.

With respect to this clonotype: This may come from a read error, since a much larger clone is one base off. This CDR3 is CASRRTGAGGTQYF. Here the CDR3 DNA reads TGTGCCAGCAGAAGAACAGGGGCAGGAGGGACCCAGTACTTC. The J gene is TRBJ2-5, the V gene TRBV25-1, with 7 bases lining up with TRBD1. From germline, CDR1 is MGHDK and CDR2 SYGVNS. This CDR3 region has 14 residues. V trimming: 6 bases; J trimming: 7 bases; junction bases outside the gene matches: 11.

Only a few counts were recorded for this clonotype. The V gene is TRBV7-2, the J gene TRBJ1-1; D may be TRBD1 (6 bases). V was cut by 5 bases and J by 12 bases, with 16 bases left in between. The CDR3 totals 12 residues. Germline CDR1 SGHTA, CDR2 FQGNSA. The CDR3, as DNA: TGTGCCAGCAGCCCCTCGACAGGTTCACCTTTCTTT. Translating gives CASSPSTGSPFF.

The rearrangement uses TRBV7-9 and TRBJ1-3; no reliable D call. CDR1 is SEHNR and CDR2 is FQNEAQ in the germline V gene (reference sequence). The CDR3 contains 13 residues. The V end was cut by 1 base, the J end by 5 bases, with 6 bases between. CDR3 bases: TGTGCCAGCAGCTTAGAGGGCAGAAACACCATATATTTT. Translating gives CASSLEGRNTIYF.

The CDR3 bases are TGTGCCAGCAGCGTAGAAGAGGGGGACGAGCAGTACTTC. Protein product: CASSVEEGDEQYF. The chain combines TRBV9 with TRBJ2-7; a weak D match, TRBD1 (6 bases). CDR3 size: 13 residues. Germline CDR1 is SGDLS and CDR2 is YYNGEE. V was pared by 0 bases and J by 5 bases, with 9 bases between.

This clonotype has only one observation. The chain combines TRBV7-9 with TRBJ2-7; weak D call: TRBD2 (6 bases). V lost 6 bases to trimming and J lost 6 bases, with 15 bases between them. Germline CDR1 is SEHNR and CDR2 is FQNEAQ (reference sequence). The CDR3 contains 13 residues. The CDR3 nucleotides read TGTGCCAGCAGTTTATCGCTGGGGGGCGAGCAGTACTTC. Protein product: CASSLSLGGEQYF.

This clonotype has a count of ten or more. The V call is TRBV7-9, the J call TRBJ1-2, with 10 bases identical to TRBD1. V dropped 4 bases and J dropped 6; count of bases not matched to a gene: 8. The CDR3 spans 15 residues. Looked up from germline, CDR1 is SEHNR and CDR2 is FQNEAQ (reference sequence). The CDR3: CASSSDRGQIDGYTF. Here the CDR3 DNA reads TGTGCCAGCAGCTCAGACAGGGGGCAAATCGATGGCTACACCTTC. The variable domain in full, completed from reference TRBV7-9 and TRBJ1-2, reads DTGVSQNPRHKITKRGQNVTFRCDPISEHNRLYWYRQTLGQGPEFLTYFQNEAQLEKSRLLSDRFSAERPKGSFSTLEIQRTEQGDSAMYLCASSSDRGQIDGYTFGSGTRLTVV.

This clonotype was seen ten or more times. The J gene is TRBJ1-2, the V gene TRBV29-1; no clear D gene. The CDR3 runs to 11 residues. Trimming took 8 bases from V and 8 from J, leaving 15 bases between them. The germline V gene encodes CDR1 SQVTM and CDR2 ANQGSEA. Here the CDR3 DNA reads TGCAGCCTCTCCCGGGAGGGCGGCTACACCTTC. This sequence encodes CSLSREGGYTF.

This clonotype was detected a few times. The chain uses TRBV7-2 and TRBJ1-3, with D perhaps matching TRBD1 (6 bases). V was pared by 1 base and J by 1 base, with 14 bases between. Per the germline V gene, CDR1 is SGHTA and CDR2 is FQGNSA. This CDR3 is built from 17 residues. The CDR3 spells CASSLVLGAISGNTIYF. The DNA of the CDR3 is TGTGCCAGCAGCTTAGTTCTGGGGGCCATATCTGGAAACACCATATATTTT.

This clonotype has ten or more counts. V usage is TRBV5-1 and J usage is TRBJ2-1; 8 nucleotides match TRBD1. Germline CDR1 and CDR2: SGHRS and YFSETQ. Trimming cost V 0 bases and J 7 bases; bases outside gene matches: 6. CDR3 length: 15 residues. In DNA form, the CDR3 reads TGCGCCAGCAGCTTGGCAGGGGGCAATAGGAATGAGCAGTTCTTC. Its translation is CASSLAGGNRNEQFF.

On this clonotype itself: A much larger clone lies a single base off, so this may be a read error. The chain employs TRBV5-1 and TRBJ2-2, with D possibly being TRBD1 (6 bases). The CDR3 runs 16 residues. Germline V gene lookup returns CDR1 SGHRS and CDR2 YFSETQ. In DNA, the CDR3 is TGCGCCGGCAGCTATCCCAGGGGATCGAACACCGGGGAGCTGTTTTTT. Translated, it gives CAGSYPRGSNTGELFF.

Ten or more counts support this clonotype. The rearrangement joins TRBV5-1 to TRBJ2-1, with TRBD2 matching over 12 bases. Germline CDR1 and CDR2: SGHRS and YFSETQ. This CDR3 has 16 residues. The V gene end was trimmed by 0 bases and the J gene end by 8 bases; junction bases not matched to a gene: 6. The CDR3 DNA sequence: TGCGCCAGCAGCTTGGAACTAGCGGGAGGAACAGATGAGCAGTTCTTC. It encodes CASSLELAGGTDEQFF.

This clonotype was observed at least ten times. The V and J genes are TRBV20-1 and TRBJ2-1, with 11 bases lining up with TRBD2. The CDR3 runs to 15 residues. With 6 bases clipped from V and 6 bases from J, the junction kept 10 bases outside the gene matches. Germline V gene data show CDR1 as DFQATT and CDR2 as SNEGSKA (reference sequence). Here the CDR3 reads CSAAKTSGGFNEQFF. CDR3 DNA sequence: TGCAGTGCCGCCAAAACTAGCGGGGGTTTCAATGAGCAGTTCTTC.

The chain uses TRBV5-1 and TRBJ1-4; 12 positions match TRBD1. Germline assignment: CDR1 SGHRS and CDR2 YFSETQ. J lost 0 bases, V lost 4 bases, and 16 bases had no gene match. This CDR3 spans 21 amino acids. The CDR3 reads CASSPYGGTGGVSATNEKLFF. As DNA, the CDR3 is TGCGCCAGCAGCCCTTACGGCGGGACAGGGGGCGTCTCGGCAACTAATGAAAAACTGTTTTTT.

In regard to this clonotype: A read error may be the cause here, since a much bigger clone is one base away. The V and J genes are TRBV13 and TRBJ2-3, with 11 nucleotides matching TRBD1. This CDR3 comprises 16 residues. Germline assignment: CDR1 PRHDT and CDR2 FYEKMQ (reference sequence). The CDR3 region is CAGSSSGTGGTDTQYF. CDR3 nucleotide sequence: TGTGCCGGCAGCTCCTCCGGGACAGGGGGGACAGATACGCAGTATTTT.

This clonotype appeared once. V is TRBV12-3 or TRBV12-4 and J is TRBJ2-1, with TRBD1 as a possible D gene (5 bases). This CDR3 spans 16 amino acids. Trimming removed 3 bases from V and 8 bases from J, with 20 bases in between. Here the CDR3 reads CASSLIPPGYVDEQFF. CDR3 coding DNA: TGTGCCAGCAGTTTGATCCCCCCAGGGTACGTCGATGAGCAGTTCTTC.

V gene TRBV5-1 combines with J gene TRBJ1-1; D gene unclear. This CDR3 spans 14 amino acids. V lost 3 bases and J 1 base, leaving 10 bases between the germline ends. The germline CDR1 and CDR2 sequences are SGHRS and YFSETQ. DNA of the CDR3: TGCGCCAGCAGCTCCCCCTACGGGAACACTGAAGCTTTCTTT. It is translated as CASSSPYGNTEAFF.

Comment on this clonotype: Given a much more abundant clone one base away, this may be a read error. The CDR3 DNA is TGCAGTGCTAGAGCCCAGACAGGGTGGCATTCACCCCTCCACTTT. Translation gives CSARAQTGWHSPLHF. The V and J genes are TRBV20-1 and TRBJ1-6, with 7 bases lining up with TRBD1. This CDR3 has 15 residues. The germline V gene encodes CDR1 DFQATT and CDR2 SNEGSKA (reference sequence). Losses at the gene ends were 1 base for V and 8 bases for J; bases not matched to a gene: 8.